One T cell receptor beta chain is described in this entry. The clone's antigen remains unknown. Base qualities are not at hand, and no much larger clone is one base apart. This record belongs to a study of shared clonotypes between healthy human individuals (dated by TCRdb to 2018 to 2020). For the wider study: The cohort included a few men and two women between 18 and 49 years of age. For each donor, three plates each were used for CD4 naive and CD4 memory, two plates were used for CD8 naive, and one plate was used for CD8 memory. To estimate repertoire size and how much clonotypes are shared between individuals, the study performed deep sequencing of blood TCR repertoires from a few healthy adults. To increase sequencing depth and limit assay-specific biases, TCR repertoire library preparation and sequencing were carried out by different laboratories using diverse techniques. Between about 0.85 and 9.5 billion PBMCs per donor were obtained by leukapheresis.

Using the deep immunoSEQ assay, TCR CDR3 regions were amplified from genomic DNA by multiplex PCR. Extracted genomic DNA from each cell subset was spread evenly across all wells of several immunoSEQ 96-well plates, with each plate serving as a replicate. For sorted subsets, each replicate PCR was loaded with roughly 200 ng genomic DNA, equivalent to 30,000 or so T cell genomes. Purified libraries were quantified with a Qubit 3.0 fluorometer, sized on a Bioanalyzer 2100, and re-quantified with the KAPA Library Quantification kit. Every immunoSEQ 96-well plate was sequenced on a separate single-read 150-cycle Illumina NextSeq 550 flow cell. As for how the authors treated the data: Because only junctional sequences without quality scores were contained in the immunoSEQ output, filtering matching that applied to full-length reads could not be performed. Sequences were annotated with PyIR, a Python wrapper for IgBLAST v1.9, and V/J genes and CDR3 were assigned using IMGT germline references. Reads were filtered out if the reads had weak V/J assignments (E-value above 1e-6), no CDR3, stop codons, out-of-frame junctions, or ambiguous translated residues. V3J clonotypes were defined by identical inferred V gene, J gene, and CDR3 amino acid sequence. The percentage overlap between two repertoires was calculated by dividing the number of shared unique clonotypes by the size of the smaller repertoire. Richness of each repertoire was evaluated using RTK rarefaction, the Chao1 estimator, and Recon v2.1 estimates of unobserved clonotypes. OLGA was used to compute generation probabilities for all TCRbeta clonotypes that the gDNA method yielded from a few donors. TCRdb re-hosts the immuneACCESS table, in-frame sequences only. Its copies lack some clones; in the studies checked, an unresolved V gene accounts for under half of them, and the cause for the rest is not known. The V and J calls and clone size come from that table; D and trimming were worked out from the DNA. The sample includes approximately 1.5 million clones, with 97% to 99% observed a single time. The ten top clones hold approximately 0.38% of the sample.

The donors were healthy, HIV-negative adults with no recently reported acute infections or vaccinations. All donors were Caucasian adults living in Nashville, Tennessee, USA. CD4+ T cells were enriched through magnetic negative selection, after which naive cells were positively selected on CD45RA and the remaining negative fraction served as the memory subset. After blood collection by leukapheresis, PBMCs were isolated using Ficoll-Histopaque density gradient centrifugation and then cryopreserved in the vapor phase of liquid nitrogen. Purity and quantity of every magnetically sorted T cell population were checked by analytical flow cytometry. From each sorted fraction, genomic DNA was isolated and quantified by UV absorbance on a Nanodrop 2000c. CDR1 and CDR2 are drawn from the germline V gene: LGHNA, YSLEER. A distance of 16 bases separates the germline ends of V and J, which lose 8 bases and 5 bases respectively. There are 14 amino acids in the CDR3, from cysteine to phenylalanine inclusive. Only the CDR3 DNA is retained, 42 bases long and in frame from the first base.

On the study overall, not on this receptor specifically: When a handful of donors were compared, the shared fraction of clonotypes was roughly 4.8% for naive CD4, roughly 3.3% for naive CD8, 2.3% for memory CD4, and roughly 0.43% for memory CD8. Rarefaction of sorted-subset datasets indicated incomplete sequencing despite the large sequencing depth. Clonotypes shared by all four sorted-subset donors showed higher generation probabilities than non-shared clonotypes. Sampling was restricted to blood, and TCR repertoires in tissue are likely to differ from TCR repertoires in blood. Naive subsets generally had larger estimated clonotype richness than memory subsets. Pairwise subsampling led to the expectation that sequencing depth would affect the degree of clonotype sharing among donors. The small number of donors limited the genetic and exposure-history diversity represented.

The source of this sequence is a man between 25 and 39 years old in good health. The sequencing sample was made of naive CD4+ T cells sorted from blood. The cell subset or site label for this specimen denotes: CD45RA+ positively selected. In this chain, TRBV4-3 is recombined with TRBJ2-1; matching of 5 bases hints at TRBD2 as the D gene. The CDR3 here reads CASSYRRGNNEQFF. DNA sequence: TGCGCCAGCTCCTATCGACGGGGAAACAATGAGCAGTTCTTC.